Each of the 2 T cell receptor beta chains below was sequenced from the same sample in a study of cytomegalovirus exposure and HLA in healthy donors. The PCR used 60 Vbeta and 13 Jbeta primers. The protocol was immunoSEQ multiplex PCR, while the TCRdb copy is restricted to in-frame clones and leaves out a portion. The sample includes 75,000 to 100,000 clones, about four fifths of them seen just once. Input material: PBMCs. The source of these receptors is a man aged 18 to 29 in good health and CMV-seropositive.

The chain combines TRBV15 with TRBJ2-1; 8 positions agree with TRBD2. Trimming cost V 2 bases and J 6 bases; bases outside gene matches: 6. The germline CDR1 and CDR2 sequences are LNHNV and YYDKDF (reference sequence). The CDR3 has 15 amino acids. The chain's CDR3 is CATSRYGGAINEQFF. CDR3 nucleotides: TGTGCCACCAGCAGATACGGGGGGGCCATCAATGAGCAGTTCTTC. The whole variable domain, filled in from reference TRBV15 and TRBJ2-1, reads DAMVIQNPRYQVTQFGKPVTLSCSQTLNHNVMYWYQQKSSQAPKLLFHYYDKDFNNEADTPDNFQSRRPNTSFCFLDIRSPGLGDTAMYLCATSRYGGAINEQFFGPGTRLTVL.

Only a few counts were recorded for this clone. The J gene is TRBJ1-3, the V gene TRBV28, with a tentative D call TRBD1 (6 bases). CDR1 and CDR2 from the germline V gene are MDHEN and SYDVKM. The CDR3 is 15 amino acids. V was cut by 4 bases and J by 5 bases, with 15 bases left in between. CDR3 in DNA: TGTGCCAGCAGTTCTCCCGACAGGAGCAGAAACACCATATATTTT. This codes for CASSSPDRSRNTIYF. The whole variable domain, filled in from reference TRBV28 and TRBJ1-3, reads DVKVTQSSRYLVKRTGEKVFLECVQDMDHENMFWYRQDPGLGLRLIYFSYDVKMKEKGDIPEGYSVSREKKERFSLILESASTNQTSMYLCASSSPDRSRNTIYFGEGSWLTVV.